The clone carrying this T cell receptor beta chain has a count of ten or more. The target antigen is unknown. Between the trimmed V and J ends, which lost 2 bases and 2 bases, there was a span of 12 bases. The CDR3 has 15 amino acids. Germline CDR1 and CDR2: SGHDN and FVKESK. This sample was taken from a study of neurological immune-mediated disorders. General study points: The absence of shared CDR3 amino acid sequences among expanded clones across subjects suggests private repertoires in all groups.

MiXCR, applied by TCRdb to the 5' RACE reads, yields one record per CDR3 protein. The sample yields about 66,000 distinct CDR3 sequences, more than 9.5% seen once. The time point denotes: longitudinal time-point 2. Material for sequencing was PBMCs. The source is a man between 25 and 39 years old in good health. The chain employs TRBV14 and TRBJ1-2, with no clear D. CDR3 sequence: CASSQFGKGNYGYTF. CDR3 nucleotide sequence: TGTGCCAGCAGCCAATTCGGCAAAGGAAACTATGGCTACACCTTC.